The TCR beta chain described here comes from a study of T cell responses to AZD1222 COVID-19 vaccine. Study-wide context: Analyses pooled second doses at about 4 or about 12 weeks. Study outcomes and limitations: Nearly half of the spike-specific TCRs reportedly recognize variant regions that carry no mutations. When two AZD1222 doses had been given, Spike-specific TCR breadth and depth rose.

Some clones are missing from TCRdb's copy, which holds only in-frame ones; the method was immunoSEQ multiplex PCR. The sample carries roughly 130,000 clones, less than 95% recorded once. A note on this clone: The target antigen is unknown.

Sequencing was performed on peripheral blood, taken on day 0 of AZD1222 vaccination. The sequence was collected from an adult in good health.

Here the CDR3 DNA reads TGTGCCAGCAGCTTCCTGACAGGGGGCACCTATGGCTACACCTTC. Its translation: CASSFLTGGTYGYTF. The rearrangement joins TRBV11-2 to TRBJ1-2; 10 bases align to TRBD1. This CDR3 region has 15 residues. Germline V gene data show CDR1 as SGHAT and CDR2 as FQNNGV. Unmatched junction bases numbered 5, after V lost 3 bases and J lost 4 bases.